The text below deals with one TCR beta chain. The record originates from a study of shared clonotypes between healthy human individuals. The V gene's germline CDR1 is SGHDT and CDR2 YYEEEE. The CDR3 sequence is 15 residues long. V gave up 1 base and J gave up 0 bases, with 8 bases separating them. The method was immunoSEQ multiplex PCR; TCRdb's version includes in-frame clones alone and lacks a portion of them. The sample consists of 2 million to 3 million clones, roughly 93% of them appearing once. Splitting of CD4+ cells produced CD45RA+ naive and CD45RA-negative memory subsets. The chain recombines TRBV5-6 with TRBJ1-3; D remains ambiguous. Source material: naive CD4+ T cells from PBMCs. Documented subset: CD45RA+ positively selected. This TCR was recovered from a young man in good health. Some clones in this sample may be carry-over from other donors' samples. The CDR3 DNA reads TGTGCCAGCAGCTTGAAGCCCTACTCTGGAAACACCATATATTTT. It is translated as CASSLKPYSGNTIYF.